This is a list of T cell receptor beta chains from one sample in a study of tumor and adjacent non-tumor tissue in lung cancer. TCRdb reprocessed the multiplex PCR reads with MiXCR, giving one entry per CDR3 protein. Of approximately 110,000 distinct CDR3 sequences listed, roughly 80% are singletons. Sequenced input: lung tumor tissue. The receptors originated from a woman aged 55-69 years with non-small cell lung cancer. CDR3s include the opening cysteine and the closing phenylalanine or tryptophan. Each record gives: V gene, J gene, CDR3 protein.

v_call: TRBV11-2
j_call: TRBJ1-1
cdr3_aa: CASSLDSPSFAFF

v_call: TRBV11-2
j_call: TRBJ2-7
cdr3_aa: CVSSLTLGEGVEQYF

v_call: TRBV20-1
j_call: TRBJ2-1
cdr3_aa: CNAGPLSAGGNDEQFF

v_call: TRBV30
j_call: TRBJ1-2
cdr3_aa: CVWQRDSYGYTF

v_call: TRBV4-2
j_call: TRBJ1-1
cdr3_aa: CASSQDMNTEALF

v_call: TRBV29-1
j_call: TRBJ2-3
cdr3_aa: CSGQGSHYTDTQYF

v_call: TRBV28
j_call: TRBJ1-5
cdr3_aa: CASSSPGTGNNQPQHF

v_call: TRBV11-1
j_call: TRBJ1-1
cdr3_aa: CVGSRNRNTEAFF

v_call: TRBV11-1
j_call: TRBJ2-3
cdr3_aa: CASRKSQRNTQYF

v_call: TRBV12-3/TRBV12-4
j_call: TRBJ2-7
cdr3_aa: CASSRQGADNEQYF

v_call: TRBV11-2
j_call: TRBJ2-3
cdr3_aa: CASSTTRTATDTHYF

v_call: TRBV4-3
j_call: TRBJ1-3
cdr3_aa: CASSQRGQGNTIYF

v_call: TRBV6-1
j_call: TRBJ1-5
cdr3_aa: CASRRNRDGQPQHF

v_call: TRBV20-1
j_call: TRBJ2-2
cdr3_aa: CSARGNRGELLF

v_call: TRBV12-3/TRBV12-4
j_call: TRBJ2-7
cdr3_aa: CASSWPGTLYEQYF

v_call: TRBV4-3
j_call: TRBJ2-7
cdr3_aa: CANSQDQCRGSEQYF

v_call: TRBV28
j_call: TRBJ2-1
cdr3_aa: CASSLVGSYNEQFF

v_call: TRBV11-2
j_call: TRBJ2-1
cdr3_aa: CASSNRILAAFKEQFF

v_call: TRBV11-3
j_call: TRBJ2-1
cdr3_aa: CASSLQSTSRSHDEQFF

v_call: TRBV11-2
j_call: TRBJ1-2
cdr3_aa: CASSLEAHRESGYTF

v_call: TRBV28
j_call: TRBJ1-1
cdr3_aa: CASSSVNPGLNTEAFF

v_call: TRBV28
j_call: TRBJ2-1
cdr3_aa: CARTAPGLAGGQTGEQFF

v_call: TRBV4-3
j_call: TRBJ2-2
cdr3_aa: CASSQAGHNTGELFF

v_call: TRBV18
j_call: TRBJ2-3
cdr3_aa: CARSPPGVGDMQYF

v_call: TRBV20-1
j_call: TRBJ2-7
cdr3_aa: CSASGGGRDRYYEQYF

v_call: TRBV11-1
j_call: TRBJ2-7
cdr3_aa: CAGSEQSDEQYF

v_call: TRBV11-3
j_call: TRBJ2-1
cdr3_aa: CASSPIGYNEQFF

v_call: TRBV11-2
j_call: TRBJ2-1
cdr3_aa: CASSAVRYTEQFF

v_call: TRBV11-2
j_call: TRBJ2-7
cdr3_aa: CASSLFPDRGFSYKQYF

v_call: TRBV12-3/TRBV12-4
j_call: TRBJ2-7
cdr3_aa: CACSIQGIRRIEQYF

v_call: TRBV11-1
j_call: TRBJ1-1
cdr3_aa: CASTRDSNTEAFF

v_call: TRBV10-2
j_call: TRBJ2-7
cdr3_aa: CASSEGTYEQYF

v_call: TRBV11-2
j_call: TRBJ2-3
cdr3_aa: CASATGAATDTQYF

v_call: TRBV14
j_call: TRBJ1-2
cdr3_aa: CASSQEDLGYGYTF

v_call: TRBV11-3
j_call: TRBJ2-5
cdr3_aa: CASSSTLVAGTQYF

v_call: TRBV6-6
j_call: TRBJ1-1
cdr3_aa: CASSYGTANNLNTEAFF

v_call: TRBV4-3
j_call: TRBJ2-2
cdr3_aa: CASSRDTNTWELFF

v_call: TRBV6-1
j_call: TRBJ2-1
cdr3_aa: CARSGRTKVNYNDQFF

v_call: TRBV4-3
j_call: TRBJ2-2
cdr3_aa: CASRQGPAGNMGEQFF

v_call: TRBV11-2
j_call: TRBJ2-2
cdr3_aa: CASSLVPGSDGELFF

v_call: TRBV20-1
j_call: TRBJ2-1
cdr3_aa: CSAQGQGEFNEQLF

v_call: TRBV6-6
j_call: TRBJ2-7
cdr3_aa: CVCSRQTREDYEQYF

v_call: TRBV10-3
j_call: TRBJ2-1
cdr3_aa: CAISETCDLRNEQFF

v_call: TRBV12-3/TRBV12-4
j_call: TRBJ2-3
cdr3_aa: CASSVGQGSTDTQYF

v_call: TRBV12-3/TRBV12-4
j_call: TRBJ2-2
cdr3_aa: CASSTPMGTGELFF

v_call: TRBV20-1
j_call: TRBJ2-7
cdr3_aa: CSAGTGGYEQYF

v_call: TRBV13
j_call: TRBJ2-7
cdr3_aa: CASSTQRSEQYF